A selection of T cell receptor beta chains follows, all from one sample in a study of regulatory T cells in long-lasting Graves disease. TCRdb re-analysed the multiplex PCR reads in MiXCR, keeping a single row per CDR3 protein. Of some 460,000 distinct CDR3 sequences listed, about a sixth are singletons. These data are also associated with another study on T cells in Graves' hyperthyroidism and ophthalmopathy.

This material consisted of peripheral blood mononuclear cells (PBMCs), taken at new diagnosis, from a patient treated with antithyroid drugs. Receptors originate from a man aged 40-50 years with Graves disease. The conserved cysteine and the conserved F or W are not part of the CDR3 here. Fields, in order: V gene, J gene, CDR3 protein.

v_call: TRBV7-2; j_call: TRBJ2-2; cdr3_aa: ASSLVNGRALAGELF
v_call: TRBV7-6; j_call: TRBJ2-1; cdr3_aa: ASSATYNEQF
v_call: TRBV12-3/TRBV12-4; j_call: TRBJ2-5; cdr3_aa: ASSLSSGSTQY
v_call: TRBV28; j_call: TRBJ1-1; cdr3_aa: ASSLSGFIGAEAF
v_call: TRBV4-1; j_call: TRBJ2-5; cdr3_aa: ASSSQGRETQY
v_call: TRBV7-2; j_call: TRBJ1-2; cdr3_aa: ASSLGPRADQYGYT
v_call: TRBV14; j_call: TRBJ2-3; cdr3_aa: ASSQERTDTQY
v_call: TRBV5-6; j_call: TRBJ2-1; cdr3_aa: ASSLISGTNEQF
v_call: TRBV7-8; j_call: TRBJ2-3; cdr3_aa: TSSTRDRGWRDTQY
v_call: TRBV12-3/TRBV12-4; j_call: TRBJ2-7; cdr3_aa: ASSKLAVPYEQY
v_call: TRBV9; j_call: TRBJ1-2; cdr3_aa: ASSSEVDNSYGYT
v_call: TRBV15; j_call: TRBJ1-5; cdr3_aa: ATSRDRDQPQH
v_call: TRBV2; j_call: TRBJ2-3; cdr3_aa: ASSEGNRADTQY
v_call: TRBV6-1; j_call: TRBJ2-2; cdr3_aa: ATRDRADTGELF
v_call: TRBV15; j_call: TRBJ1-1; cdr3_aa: ATSTRGGITEAF
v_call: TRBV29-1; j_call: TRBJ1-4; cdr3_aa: SVGGTTNEKLF
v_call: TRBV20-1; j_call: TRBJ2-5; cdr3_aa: SARGGGETQY
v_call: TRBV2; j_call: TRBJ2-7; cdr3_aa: ASQRNAALEQY
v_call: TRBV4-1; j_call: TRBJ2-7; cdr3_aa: ASSRQRESYEQY
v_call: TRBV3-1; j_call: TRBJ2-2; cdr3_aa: ASSRTGSSGSELF
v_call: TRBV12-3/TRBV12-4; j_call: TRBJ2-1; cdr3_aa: ATAATASYNEQF
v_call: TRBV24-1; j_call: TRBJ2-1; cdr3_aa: ATSESRSSYNEQF
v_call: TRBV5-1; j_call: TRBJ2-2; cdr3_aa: ASSLLTSGSSNTGELF
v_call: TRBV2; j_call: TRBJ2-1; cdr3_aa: ASRRRDNEQF
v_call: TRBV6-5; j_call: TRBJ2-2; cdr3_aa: ASSYRDRVILGELF
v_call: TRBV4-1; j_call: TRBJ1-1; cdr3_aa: ASSRRSGTSSTEAF
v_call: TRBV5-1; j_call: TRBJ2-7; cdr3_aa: ARYLGNEQY
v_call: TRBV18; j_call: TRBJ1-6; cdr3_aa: ASSPLAGENSPLH
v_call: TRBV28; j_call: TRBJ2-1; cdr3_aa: ASAGTSGYNEQF
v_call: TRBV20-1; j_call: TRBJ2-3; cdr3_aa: SAHTGTGHTDTQY
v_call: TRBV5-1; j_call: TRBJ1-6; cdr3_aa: ASSLDLRTGKGSPLH
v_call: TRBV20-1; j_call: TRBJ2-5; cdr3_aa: SARGGRQETQY
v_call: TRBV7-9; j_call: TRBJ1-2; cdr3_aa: ASSAPLNAGYGYT
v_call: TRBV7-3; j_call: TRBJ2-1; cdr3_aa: ASSLGGGKIGSYNEQF
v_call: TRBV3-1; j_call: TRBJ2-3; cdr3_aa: ASSQAGRAVDTQY
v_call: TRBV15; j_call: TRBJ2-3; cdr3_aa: ATSRVKGETDTQY
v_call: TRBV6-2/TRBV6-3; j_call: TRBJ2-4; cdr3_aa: ASRLTGVNIQY
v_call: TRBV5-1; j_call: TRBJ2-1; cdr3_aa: ASSEGANEQF
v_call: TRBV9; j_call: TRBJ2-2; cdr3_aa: ASSVPQSPNTGELF
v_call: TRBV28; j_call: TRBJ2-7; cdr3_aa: ASSPARDSYEQY
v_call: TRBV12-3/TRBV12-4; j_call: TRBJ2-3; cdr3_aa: ASSLREGTDTQY